The T cell receptor (beta chain) described here comes from a study of cytomegalovirus exposure and HLA in healthy donors. As for the study in general: Out of about 410 genotyped donors, roughly 78% belonged to the Caucasian-associated ancestry cluster.

Primers: 60 Vbeta forward and 13 Jbeta reverse. The table came from immunoSEQ multiplex PCR; TCRdb's copy has only in-frame clones and leaves some out. The sample carries roughly 44,000 clones, over 75% recorded once. Study-wide results and caveats: Common viral pathogens (according to a later analysis) appeared linked to several of the most significant clusters. Many donors shared some public TCRs, even though most TCR sequences were rare.

On this clone itself: Antigen unknown.

Germline V gene data show CDR1 as KGHSH and CDR2 as LQKENI. The CDR3 runs to 15 residues. This receptor was identified in a man between 50 and 59 years old in good health and CMV-seronegative. Sequencing was carried out using PBMCs. The chain combines TRBV18 with TRBJ2-5; TRBD1 aligns across 7 bases. The J call may be wrong; the DNA end is better matched by TRBJ2-7. CDR3: CASSPQGDDPYEQYF. The DNA for the CDR3 is TGTGCCAGCTCACCCCAGGGGGATGACCCCTACGAGCAGTACTTC.